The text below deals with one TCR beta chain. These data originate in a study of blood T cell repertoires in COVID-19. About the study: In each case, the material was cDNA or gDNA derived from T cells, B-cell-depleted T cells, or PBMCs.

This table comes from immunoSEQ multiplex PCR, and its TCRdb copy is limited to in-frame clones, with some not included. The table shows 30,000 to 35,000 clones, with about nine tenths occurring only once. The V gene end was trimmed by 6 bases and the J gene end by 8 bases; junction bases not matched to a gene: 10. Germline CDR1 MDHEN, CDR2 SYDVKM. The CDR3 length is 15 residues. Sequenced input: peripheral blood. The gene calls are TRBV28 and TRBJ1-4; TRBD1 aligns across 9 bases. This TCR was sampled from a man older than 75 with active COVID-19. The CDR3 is CASRQQGQGREKLFF. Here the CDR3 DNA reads TGTGCCAGCAGACAGCAGGGACAGGGTAGGGAAAAACTGTTTTTT.